In its sample, the clone carrying this T cell receptor beta chain was seen a few times. As yet, its antigen is unknown. Per the germline V gene, CDR1 is SGHRS and CDR2 is YFSETQ. Deletions cut 0 bases from V and 3 bases from J, with 9 bases between. This CDR3 has 14 amino acids. The record originates from a study of cytomegalovirus exposure and HLA in healthy donors. This PCR relied on a set of 60 Vbeta primers and 13 Jbeta primers. The method was immunoSEQ multiplex PCR; TCRdb's version includes in-frame clones alone and lacks a portion of them. The data hold some 71,000 clones, with around 76% observed a single time. Study-wide findings and caveats: Apart from CMV serostatus, no immune exposure information was available. The authors later found most CMV-associated TCR beta chains appeared HLA-restricted. TCR beta V segments were, for the most part, productive about 87% or about 30% of the time in an earlier analysis.

The sequence was obtained from a woman aged 25 to 39 in good health and CMV-seropositive. The rearrangement joins TRBV5-1 to TRBJ1-2; perhaps TRBD1 as D (5 bases). Material: PBMCs. CDR3 in DNA: TGCGCCAGCAGCTTGGGGGGCGCAGACTATGGCTACACCTTC. This translates into CASSLGGADYGYTF.